This T cell receptor (beta chain) was observed in a study of blood T cell repertoires in COVID-19. Study information: The United States, Italy and Spain supplied acute and convalescent COVID-19 samples. From T cells, B-cell-depleted T cells, or PBMCs came the material, which was cDNA or gDNA.

How the authors handled the data: Cell counts per sample came from amplifying reference gene primers. TCRdb keeps only in-frame clones here, not all; method: immunoSEQ multiplex PCR. Clonal size and the V and J genes are those of that table, whereas D and trimming came from the DNA. Among 90,000 to 110,000 clones listed, roughly 79% were seen once. Looked up from germline, CDR1 is MNHNY and CDR2 is SVGAGI (reference sequence). Between the trimmed V and J ends, which lost 5 bases and 6 bases, there was a span of 11 bases. The CDR3 contains 13 residues. Material for sequencing was peripheral blood. The sequence came from a woman between 65 and 79 years old with acute or convalescent COVID-19. This chain links TRBV6-6 with TRBJ1-5, with no clear D. In DNA form, the CDR3 reads TGTGCCAGCAGTCCCTGGTCGGGTCAGCCCCAGCATTTT. It encodes CASSPWSGQPQHF.